These 30 T cell receptor beta chains were all obtained from the same sample, sequenced in a study of regulatory T cells in long-lasting Graves disease. Sample time point: persistent/refractory GD, antithyroid drugs over 5 years with positive TRAb. There was RNA extracted from PBMCs, and the TCR library was made from it. Arm-PCR of CDR3 regions and iRepertoire HTBI primers were used to build TCR beta libraries. TCRdb recomputed calls from the multiplex PCR reads with MiXCR, one row per CDR3 protein. Found here are around 510,000 distinct CDR3 sequences, less than 25% of them singletons; the top ten hold 7.8%. The starting material was peripheral blood mononuclear cells (PBMCs), obtained when the disease was refractory, from a patient treated with antithyroid drugs. Receptors were obtained from a female donor with Graves disease.

Note on this clonotype: Relative to the germline gene, one junction end is altered; a read error may explain this. The chain couples TRBV7-7 to TRBJ2-5; the D is unclear. Germline CDR1 is SSHAT and CDR2 is FNYEAQ (reference sequence). The CDR3 covers 13 residues. For the CDR3, the DNA is TGTGCTAGCAGCTTCCAGCCCCAAGAGACCCAGTACTTC. Translation: CASSFQPQETQYF.

Remarks on this clonotype: A much larger clone differs by one base, so this may be a read error. This chain joins TRBV20-1 and TRBJ1-5; D is undetermined. This CDR3 is 12 amino acids long. Germline CDR1 reads DFQATT; CDR2 reads SNEGSKA (reference sequence). CDR3 DNA: TGCTGTGCTGCCAGAGCAGATCAGCCCCAGCATTTT. This sequence encodes CCAARADQPQHF.

This sequence joins TRBV3-1 and TRBJ2-2; D may be TRBD1 (6 bases). Trimming stripped 4 bases from V and 5 bases from J, with 14 bases between. The CDR3 runs 15 residues. Per germline, CDR1 LGHDT and CDR2 YNNKEL (reference sequence). CDR3 bases: TGTGCCAGCAGCCCCAGACAGGTGCGGACCGGGGAGCTGTTTTTT. Translating it yields CASSPRQVRTGELFF.

At least ten counts were recorded for this clonotype. This chain links TRBV7-8 with TRBJ1-1; D may be TRBD1 (6 bases). The CDR3 runs 17 residues. Between the trimmed V and J ends, which lost 3 bases and 3 bases, there was a span of 20 bases. The V gene's germline CDR1 is SGHVS and CDR2 FQNEAQ. Here the CDR3 DNA reads TGTGCCAGCAGCTTGGACAGCCGTGCCTTGGGGGACACTGAAGCTTTCTTT. Translation gives CASSLDSRALGDTEAFF.

The table lists this clonotype with a few counts. The rearrangement joins TRBV20-1 to TRBJ2-5; 9 bases fit TRBD2. The J segment lost 7 bases and the V segment lost 5 bases, leaving 8 bases of the junction unmatched. This CDR3 comprises 13 residues. In germline, CDR1 is DFQATT, CDR2 SNEGSKA (reference sequence). CDR3 DNA sequence: TGCAGTGCTCGCATAGCGGGAGAGGGGACCCAGTACTTC. Translated: CSARIAGEGTQYF.

This clonotype turned up a few times. This sequence joins TRBV19 and TRBJ1-5; weak D call: TRBD1 (5 bases). CDR3 length: 15 residues. Trimming removed 7 bases from V and 6 bases from J, with 19 bases in between. Per the germline V gene, CDR1 is LNHDA and CDR2 is SQIVND (reference sequence). DNA of the CDR3: TGTGCCAGTACCCCCTCGGTGGGGACGGGTCAGCCCCAGCATTTT. Amino acids: CASTPSVGTGQPQHF. Full variable domain (outside the CDR3, taken from reference TRBV19 and TRBJ1-5): DGGITQSPKYLFRKEGQNVTLSCEQNLNHDAMYWYRQDPGQGLRLIYYSQIVNDFQKGDIAEGYSVSREKKESFPLTVTSAQKNPTAFYLCASTPSVGTGQPQHFGDGTRLSIL.

This clonotype occurred many times. The gene calls are TRBV30 and TRBJ2-5; no reliable D call. Germline assignment: CDR1 GTSNPN and CDR2 SVGIG (reference sequence). V gave up 5 bases and J gave up 3 bases, with 16 bases separating them. CDR3 size: 14 residues. The CDR3 reads CAWFSSLSEETQYF. In DNA form, the CDR3 reads TGTGCCTGGTTCTCGAGCCTTTCGGAAGAGACCCAGTACTTC.

This clonotype was seen many times. V is TRBV19 and J is TRBJ1-1, with D possibly TRBD1 on 5 matching bases. The CDR3 spans 15 residues. The germline CDR1 and CDR2 sequences are LNHDA and SQIVND (reference sequence). V was shortened by 6 bases and J by 5 bases, with 19 bases between the two germline ends. This chain's CDR3 is CASSPQGMGRTEAFF. DNA for the CDR3: TGTGCCAGTAGCCCCCAGGGAATGGGGAGAACTGAAGCTTTCTTT.

This clonotype was recorded a few times. CDR3 amino acids: CSATPTANYGYTF. The DNA of the CDR3 is TGCAGTGCTACACCGACAGCTAACTATGGCTACACCTTC. J is TRBJ1-2 and V is TRBV20-1, with D perhaps TRBD1 (5 bases). Germline values: CDR1 DFQATT, CDR2 SNEGSKA (reference sequence). This CDR3 is 13 amino acids long. V lost 4 bases, J lost 0 bases, and 9 bases lay in between.

V gene TRBV10-2 combines with J gene TRBJ2-5; D may be TRBD1 (6 bases). Germline V gene sequence: CDR1 WSHSY, CDR2 SAAADI. With 2 bases removed from V and 5 bases from J, the gap between germline ends came to 15 bases. CDR3 length: 15 residues. CDR3 residues: CASSETGNFLETQYF. The CDR3 region has the DNA TGCGCCAGCAGTGAGACAGGGAATTTTCTTGAGACCCAGTACTTC.

This clonotype was counted between two and nine times. The chain recombines TRBV6-1 with TRBJ2-2, with D possibly being TRBD2 (5 bases). The CDR3 spans 13 residues. Trimming took off 8 bases at V and 7 bases at J, with 14 bases between the two ends. Germline CDR1 is MNHNS and CDR2 is SASEGT. The CDR3 protein is CASLLGIVGELFF. In DNA form, the CDR3 reads TGTGCCAGCTTACTAGGTATCGTCGGGGAGCTGTTTTTT.

V gene TRBV7-9 combines with J gene TRBJ2-7; D might be TRBD2 (6 bases). Germline assignment: CDR1 SEHNR and CDR2 FQNEAQ (reference sequence). CDR3 length: 13 amino acids. Trimming pared 0 bases from V and 6 bases from J, leaving 9 bases between. The CDR3 loop reads CASSLAIGSEQYF. The CDR3 DNA sequence: TGTGCCAGCAGCTTAGCGATCGGGAGCGAGCAGTACTTC.

This clonotype occurred many times. V is TRBV6-9 and J is TRBJ1-1; D is ambiguous. Germline CDR1 reads MNHGY; CDR2 reads SVAAGI. CDR3 length: 14 amino acids. With 3 bases removed from V and 10 bases from J, the gap between germline ends came to 18 bases. The CDR3 reads CASSYSMLEMGAFF. The CDR3 DNA reads as TGTGCCAGCAGTTACTCAATGCTCGAAATGGGAGCTTTCTTT.

This clonotype was observed at least ten times. The chain links TRBV7-2 to TRBJ1-1, with 7 nucleotides matching TRBD1. From germline, CDR1 is SGHTA and CDR2 FQGNSA. The CDR3 consists of 18 residues. With 5 bases clipped from V and 1 base from J, the junction kept 16 bases outside the gene matches. CDR3 residues: CASSRNPFTDRKNTEAFF. CDR3 coding DNA: TGTGCCAGCAGCCGCAATCCTTTTACGGACAGGAAGAACACTGAAGCTTTCTTT. The full variable domain, completed using reference TRBV7-2 and TRBJ1-1, is GAGVSQSPSNKVTEKGKDVELRCDPISGHTALYWYRQSLGQGLEFLIYFQGNSAPDKSGLPSDRFSAERTGGSVSTLTIQRTQQEDSAVYLCASSRNPFTDRKNTEAFFGQGTRLTVV.

This clonotype has a count of ten or more. J is TRBJ2-7 and V is TRBV7-2; no firm D call. This CDR3 contains 11 residues. V was trimmed by 5 bases and J by 5 bases, leaving 7 bases between them. Germline V CDR1 and CDR2: SGHTA, FQGNSA. The CDR3 nucleotides are TGTGCCAGCAGCCCTATCCACGAGCAGTACTTC. The encoded protein is CASSPIHEQYF. Together with reference TRBV7-2 and TRBJ2-7, the CDR3 gives the full variable domain: GAGVSQSPSNKVTEKGKDVELRCDPISGHTALYWYRQSLGQGLEFLIYFQGNSAPDKSGLPSDRFSAERTGGSVSTLTIQRTQQEDSAVYLCASSPIHEQYFGPGTRLTVT.

To note about this clonotype: With a much larger clone just one base away, this may be a read error. The rearrangement joins TRBV28 to TRBJ1-4; D gene unclear. V was pared by 5 bases and J by 10 bases, with 14 bases between. The CDR3 is 13 amino acids. Germline-derived CDR1 and CDR2 are MDHEN and SYDVKM. The CDR3 DNA is TGTGCCAGCAGTCTTCTGGGATGGGGAAAACTGTTTTTT. The encoded protein is CASSLLGWGKLFF.

This clonotype was seen repeatedly, ten times or more. The V call is TRBV7-9, the J call TRBJ1-6; D gene ambiguous. This CDR3 spans 17 amino acids. The germline V gene has CDR1 SEHNR and CDR2 FQNEAQ (reference sequence). V was shortened by 4 bases and J by 6 bases, with 19 bases between the two germline ends. The chain's CDR3 is CASSSRTGGLLNSPLHF. The CDR3 coding sequence is TGTGCCAGCAGCTCAAGAACCGGCGGACTGCTTAATTCACCCCTCCACTTT.

Turning to this clonotype: Germline and junction disagree at one end, which may indicate a read error. This chain links TRBV7-2 with TRBJ2-7; unclear D gene. Germline values: CDR1 SGHTA, CDR2 FQGNSA. This CDR3 has 13 amino acids. The CDR3 is CASGLSSTYEQYF. In DNA form, the CDR3 reads TGTGCCAGCGGCTTGTCTAGTACCTACGAGCAGTACTTC.

A few counts support this clonotype. The chain couples TRBV20-1 to TRBJ1-5, with D tentatively TRBD1 (5 bases). Between the trimmed V and J ends, which lost 2 bases and 4 bases, there was a span of 24 bases. Germline lookup yields CDR1 DFQATT and CDR2 SNEGSKA (reference sequence). The CDR3 has 18 residues. CDR3 bases: TGCAGTGCTAGAACGGACACGCAGAGTAGCCGACGTAATCAGCCCCAGCATTTT. Amino acid sequence: CSARTDTQSSRRNQPQHF.

The chain combines TRBV7-3 with TRBJ2-7, with TRBD2 as a possible D gene (6 bases). Trimming pared 2 bases from V and 4 bases from J, leaving 15 bases between. This CDR3 region has 15 residues. Germline values: CDR1 SGHTA, CDR2 FQGTGA. The CDR3 sequence: CASSLVLGTDYEQYF. The CDR3, as DNA: TGTGCCAGCAGCTTAGTTTTGGGGACTGATTACGAGCAGTACTTC.

As for this clonotype: With a much larger clone just one base away, this may be a read error. The V and J genes are TRBV29-1 and TRBJ2-5, with 11 bases matching TRBD2. Germline V CDR1 and CDR2: SQVTM, ANQGSEA. The CDR3 sequence is 17 residues long. With 3 bases clipped from V and 4 bases from J, the junction kept 13 bases outside the gene matches. As DNA, the CDR3 is TGCAGCGTTGAGGGTTTTAGCGGGAGGGATGTACGAGAGACCCAGTACTTC. Its translation is CSVEGFSGRDVRETQYF.

A few counts support this clonotype. The V gene is TRBV19, the J gene TRBJ1-1; D ambiguous. CDR3 length: 14 residues. The V gene lost 5 bases and the J gene lost 5 bases, with 15 bases spanning the gap. Germline V gene sequence: CDR1 LNHDA, CDR2 SQIVND (reference sequence). The CDR3 loop reads CASSLGSSGTEAFF. The DNA for the CDR3 is TGTGCCAGTAGTCTAGGCTCGAGCGGGACTGAAGCTTTCTTT.

This clonotype was observed at least ten times. The gene calls are TRBV6-5 and TRBJ1-2; TRBD1 matches 9 bases. This CDR3 spans 15 amino acids. The V gene end was trimmed by 0 bases and the J gene end by 6 bases; junction bases not matched to a gene: 5. CDR1 and CDR2 from the germline V gene are MNHEY and SVGAGI. CDR3 amino acids: CASSYSPGQGHGYTF. In nucleotides, the CDR3 is TGTGCCAGCAGTTACTCCCCGGGACAGGGACATGGCTACACCTTC.

In this sample, this clonotype turned up a few times. The chain couples TRBV19 to TRBJ1-2, with D tentatively TRBD1 (5 bases). CDR1 LNHDA and CDR2 SQIVND come from the germline V gene (reference sequence). Trimming shortened V by 0 bases and J by 3 bases, and 11 bases separated the two germline ends. This CDR3 is built from 15 residues. CDR3 residues: CASSIDLAGHYGYTF. Here the CDR3 DNA reads TGTGCCAGTAGTATAGATCTGGCAGGGCACTATGGCTACACCTTC.

This clonotype was seen many times. The V call is TRBV12-3 or TRBV12-4, the J call TRBJ1-1; D unclear. Between the trimmed V and J ends, which lost 0 bases and 5 bases, there was a span of 13 bases. CDR3 length: 15 amino acids. CDR3 nucleotides: TGTGCCAGCAGTTTAGCTGCGAGGGTAGAAACTGAAGCTTTCTTT. Residues: CASSLAARVETEAFF.

The J gene is TRBJ1-2, the V gene TRBV6-2 or TRBV6-3; unclear D gene. V was cut by 10 bases and J by 7 bases, with 13 bases left in between. CDR1 and CDR2 (germline): MNHEY, SVGEGT. The CDR3 spans 11 residues. CDR3: CATIKGSGYTF. In DNA form, the CDR3 reads TGTGCCACCATAAAGGGAAGTGGCTACACCTTC.

This chain uses TRBV12-3 or TRBV12-4 with TRBJ2-1; possibly TRBD2 for D (6 bases). The ends were cut back, 6 bases at V and 7 bases at J, with 16 bases in the middle. The CDR3 spans 14 residues. CDR3 loop: CASSSTGGGNEQFF. Written as DNA, the CDR3 is TGTGCCAGCAGCTCCACGGGTGGGGGGAATGAGCAGTTCTTC.

This clonotype was observed many times. This chain uses TRBV5-5 with TRBJ2-7, with 7 bases lining up with TRBD1. The CDR3 consists of 15 residues. The ends lost 0 bases at V and 4 bases at J; junction bases unmatched: 7. Looked up from germline, CDR1 is SGHKS and CDR2 is YYEKEE (reference sequence). CDR3 bases: TGTGCCAGCAGCTTGGCCGAACACAGGGGTTACGAGCAGTACTTC. Protein product: CASSLAEHRGYEQYF.

The V gene is TRBV28, the J gene TRBJ2-5; 15 positions match TRBD2. CDR3 length: 15 amino acids. J gave up 4 bases and V 6 bases, and 3 bases lay outside the gene matches. Germline lookup yields CDR1 MDHEN and CDR2 SYDVKM. CDR3 DNA sequence: TGTGCCAGCAGGCCGGGACTAGCGGGAGGAGAGACCCAGTACTTC. It is translated as CASRPGLAGGETQYF. The variable domain in full, with the rest retrieved from reference TRBV28 and TRBJ2-5, is DVKVTQSSRYLVKRTGEKVFLECVQDMDHENMFWYRQDPGLGLRLIYFSYDVKMKEKGDIPEGYSVSREKKERFSLILESASTNQTSMYLCASRPGLAGGETQYFGPGTRLLVL.

The chain has TRBV29-1 and TRBJ2-5; no clear D gene. The CDR3 length is 11 residues. Trimming took 4 bases from V and 5 from J, leaving 8 bases between them. Germline CDR1 SQVTM, CDR2 ANQGSEA. DNA of the CDR3: TGCAGCGTTGGGGTGGATGAGACCCAGTACTTC. Translation: CSVGVDETQYF. Drawing the rest from reference TRBV29-1 and TRBJ2-5, the complete variable domain is SAVISQKPSRDICQRGTSLTIQCQVDSQVTMMFWYRQQPGQSLTLIATANQGSEATYESGFVIDKFPISRPNLTFSTLTVSNMSPEDSSIYLCSVGVDETQYFGPGTRLLVL.